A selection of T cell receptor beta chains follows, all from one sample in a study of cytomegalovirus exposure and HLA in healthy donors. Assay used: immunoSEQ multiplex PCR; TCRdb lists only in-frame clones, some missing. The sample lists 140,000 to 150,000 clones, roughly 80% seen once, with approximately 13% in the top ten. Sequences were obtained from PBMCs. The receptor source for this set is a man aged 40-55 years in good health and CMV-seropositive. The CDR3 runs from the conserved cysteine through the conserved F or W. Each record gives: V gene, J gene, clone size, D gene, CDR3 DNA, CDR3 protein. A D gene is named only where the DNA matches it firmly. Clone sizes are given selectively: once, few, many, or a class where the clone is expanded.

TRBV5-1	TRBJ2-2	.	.	TGCGCCAGCAGCATCCTGGGGCTCGGGGAGCTGTTTTTT	CASSILGLGELFF
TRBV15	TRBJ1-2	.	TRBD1	TGTGCCACCAGCAGGGGATTACAGGGGGCGCCTAGTAACTATGGCTACACCTTC	CATSRGLQGAPSNYGYTF
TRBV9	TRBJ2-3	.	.	TGTGCCAGCAGCGTAACAACTAGATACGGGGCAGATACGCAGTATTTT	CASSVTTRYGADTQYF
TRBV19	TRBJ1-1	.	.	TGTGCCACCCGACATGGGGGCTCGAACACTGAAGCTTTCTTT	CATRHGGSNTEAFF
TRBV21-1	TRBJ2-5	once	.	TGTGCCAGCAGCAAAGGAGGGACCGGGAGGGAGACCCAGTACTTC	CASSKGGTGRETQYF
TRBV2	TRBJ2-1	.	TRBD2	TGTGCCAGCAGTAAGGAGCGGGAGTCCTACAATGAGCAGTTCTTC	CASSKERESYNEQFF
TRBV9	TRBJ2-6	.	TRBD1	TGTGCCAGCAGCGTAGGCGGGGGGGGACAGGGGGCGCCTGGGGCCAACGGCCTGACTTTC	CASSVGGGGQGAPGANGLTF
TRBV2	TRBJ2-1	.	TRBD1	TGTGCCAGCAGTGAGAGGACAGGGCGGGGTGAGCAGTTCTTC	CASSERTGRGEQFF
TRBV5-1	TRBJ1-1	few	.	TGCGCCAGCAGCTTGTCCCAGGGTAGGACTGAAGCTTTCTTT	CASSLSQGRTEAFF
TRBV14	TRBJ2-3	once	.	TGTGCCAGCAGCCCCCTCGGGACGGGGGCAGATACGCAGTATTTT	CASSPLGTGADTQYF
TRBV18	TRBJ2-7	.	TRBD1	TGTGCCAGCTCAACAGGGGACCCCTACGAGCAGTACTTC	CASSTGDPYEQYF
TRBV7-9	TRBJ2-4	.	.	TGTGCCAGCAGCTTAGCTGGGGTGGGGCAGGGCATTCAGTACTTC	CASSLAGVGQGIQYF
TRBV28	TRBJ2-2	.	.	TGTGCCAGCAAGCGGATACGGGACACCGGGGAGCTGTTTTTT	CASKRIRDTGELFF
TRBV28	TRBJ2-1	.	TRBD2	TGTGCCAGCAGTTACCCTATGCCTAGCGGGAGACAAAGTTCCTACAATGAGCAGTTCTTC	CASSYPMPSGRQSSYNEQFF
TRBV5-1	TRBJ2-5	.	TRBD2	TGCGCCAGCAGCACCACGACTAGCGGTCTACAAGAGACCCAGTACTTC	CASSTTTSGLQETQYF
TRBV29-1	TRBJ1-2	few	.	TGCAGCGTTGGGCCCCCGACAGTCAACTATGGCTACACCTTC	CSVGPPTVNYGYTF
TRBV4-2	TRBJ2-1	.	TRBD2	TGTGCCAGCAGCCAAGATCGCGCTAGCGGGATCACCCTTAGGCAGTTCTTC	CASSQDRASGITLRQFF
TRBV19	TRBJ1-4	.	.	TGTGCCAGTAGTATTGGGCTGACGTTTGAAAAACTGTTTTTT	CASSIGLTFEKLFF
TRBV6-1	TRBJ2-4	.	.	TGTGCCAGCAGTGAAACCCAGTCGGGGAACATTCAGTACTTC	CASSETQSGNIQYF
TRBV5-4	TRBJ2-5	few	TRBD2	TGTGCCAGCAGCTCCCGGACTAGCGGAAGCGAGACCCAGTACTTC	CASSSRTSGSETQYF
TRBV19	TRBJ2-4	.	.	TGTGCCAGTAGCCAGGGGACCAAAAACATTCAGTACTTC	CASSQGTKNIQYF
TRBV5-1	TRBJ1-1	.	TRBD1	TGCGCCAGCAGCTTGGAGAACAGGGGGCTCGGTGAAGCTTTCTTT	CASSLENRGLGEAFF
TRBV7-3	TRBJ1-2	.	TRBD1	TGTGCCAGCAGCTACGGACAGGGCTATGGCTACACCTTC	CASSYGQGYGYTF
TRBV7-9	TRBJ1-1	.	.	TGTTCCAGCAGCCGGAACACTGAAGCTTTCTTT	CSSSRNTEAFF
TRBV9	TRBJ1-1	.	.	TGTGCCAGCAGCCCCGATGGGGGGGCGTGGGACACTGAAGCTTTCTTT	CASSPDGGAWDTEAFF
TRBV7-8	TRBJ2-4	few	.	TGTGCCAGCAGCCCGTACAGGGCCCCTGGCGAAAACATTCAGTACTTC	CASSPYRAPGENIQYF
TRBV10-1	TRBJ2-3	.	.	TGCGCCAGCAGTGCTTCAGGGAAGGGAGATACGCAGTATTTT	CASSASGKGDTQYF
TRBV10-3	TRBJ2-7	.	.	TGTGCCATCAGTGCCGACAGAGTTCACGAGCAGTACTTC	CAISADRVHEQYF
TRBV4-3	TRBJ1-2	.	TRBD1	TGCGCCAGCAGCCAAGATGGGACAGGGGAACTGGGCTACACCTTC	CASSQDGTGELGYTF
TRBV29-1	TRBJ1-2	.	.	TGCAGCGTTATCTGGACAGCCGATTATGGCTACACCTTC	CSVIWTADYGYTF
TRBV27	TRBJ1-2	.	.	TGTGCCAGCAGTCGAGGGGGTGGTGGCTACACCTTC	CASSRGGGGYTF
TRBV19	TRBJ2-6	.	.	TGTGCCAGTAGCTGGGGCAGCTCTGGGGCCAACGTCCTGACTTTC	CASSWGSSGANVLTF
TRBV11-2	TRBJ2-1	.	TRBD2	TGTGCCAGCAGCTTAGATCAGGCTAGCGGGAGGACCAATGAGCAGTTCTTC	CASSLDQASGRTNEQFF
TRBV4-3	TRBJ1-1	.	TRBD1	TGCGCCAGCAGCCAAGCCCCCTTCGGAGGGGGCGCGAACACTGAAGCTTTCTTT	CASSQAPFGGGANTEAFF
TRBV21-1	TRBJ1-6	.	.	TGTGCCAGCAGCCTCAGGGGGCCCTATAATTCACCCCTCCACTTT	CASSLRGPYNSPLHF
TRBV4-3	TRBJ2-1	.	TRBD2	TGCGCCAGCAGCCAAGATCGGGGCGGGAGAAACTACAATGAGCAGTTCTTC	CASSQDRGGRNYNEQFF
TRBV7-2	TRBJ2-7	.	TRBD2	TGTGCCAGCAGCTTTAGCGGGAGGGACTCCTACGAGCAGTACTTC	CASSFSGRDSYEQYF
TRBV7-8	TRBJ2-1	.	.	TGTGCCAGCAGCTTGAGGGCTTCCTACAATGAGCAGTTCTTC	CASSLRASYNEQFF
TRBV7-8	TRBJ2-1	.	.	TGTGCCAGCAGCTTTACTATTAATGAGCAGTTCTTC	CASSFTINEQFF
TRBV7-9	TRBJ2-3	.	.	TGTGCCAGCAGCCACGCCAGCGGTGAGATCGGGGATACGCAGTATTTT	CASSHASGEIGDTQYF
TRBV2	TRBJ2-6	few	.	TGTGCCAGCAGTGAGAGCGGGCGGGCCAACGTCCTGACTTTC	CASSESGRANVLTF
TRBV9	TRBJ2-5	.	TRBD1	TGTGCCAGCAGGACCCCGGGACAGGCACAAGAGACCCAGTACTTC	CASRTPGQAQETQYF
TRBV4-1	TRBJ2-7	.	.	TGCGCCAGCAGCCAAGAGCGGGCCAGCTCCTACGAGCAGTACTTC	CASSQERASSYEQYF
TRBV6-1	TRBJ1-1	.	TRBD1	TGTGCCAGCAGGCAGGGACAGGCTTTCTTT	CASRQGQAFF
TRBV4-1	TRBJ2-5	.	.	TGCGCCAGCAGCCAATCGCAGGGCCCTCAAGAGACCCAGTACTTC	CASSQSQGPQETQYF
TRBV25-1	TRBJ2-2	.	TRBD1	TGTGCCAGCAGTCGAGAGGCAGGGGGTGGGGAGCTGTTTTTT	CASSREAGGGELFF
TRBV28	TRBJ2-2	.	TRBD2	TGTGCCAGCAGTTTGGGGCTAGCGGGAGGAAAGGTCGGGGAGCTGTTTTTT	CASSLGLAGGKVGELFF
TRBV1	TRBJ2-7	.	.	TGCACCAGCAGCCACCCTAGGGGCTACGAGCAGTACTTC	CTSSHPRGYEQYF
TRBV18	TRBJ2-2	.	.	TGTGCCAGCCCACCAGAAGCTAACACCGGGGAGCTGTTTTTT	CASPPEANTGELFF
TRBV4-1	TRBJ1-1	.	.	TGCGCCAGTCAGCGGGGAGTTTTGAACACTGAAGCTTTCTTT	CASQRGVLNTEAFF
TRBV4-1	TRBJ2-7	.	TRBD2	TGCGCCAGCAGCCAAGGGGGAGGGTCTTCCTACGAGCAGTACTTC	CASSQGGGSSYEQYF
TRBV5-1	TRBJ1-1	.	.	TGCGCCAGCAGCGTCGACAGCTACATGAACACTGAAGCTTTCTTT	CASSVDSYMNTEAFF
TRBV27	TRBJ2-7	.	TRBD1	TGTGCCAGCAGCCCACAGGGGACCCCCTTCGAGCAGTACTTC	CASSPQGTPFEQYF
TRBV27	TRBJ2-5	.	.	TGTGCCAGCAGTTCGGGTGTCCAGCAGTACTTC	CASSSGVQQYF
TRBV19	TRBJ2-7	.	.	TGTGCCAGTAGTAAGGGCGGGTCGCCAACACGGAACGAGCAGTACTTC	CASSKGGSPTRNEQYF
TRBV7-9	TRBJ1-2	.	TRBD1	TGTGCCAGCAGCTTGGGGACAGGGGATAACTATGGCTACACCTTC	CASSLGTGDNYGYTF